The clone carrying this TCR beta chain was counted only a few times. Its antigen is as yet unknown. The germline V and J ends were trimmed by 8 bases and 0 bases, with 10 bases remaining between them. The CDR3 contains 14 residues. The germline CDR1 and CDR2 sequences are MNHEY and SVGAGI. This specimen comes from a study of vaccination effects on CD4 cells after COVID-19. Study-wide background: Antigen-specific CD4+ T cells were expanded (with viral peptide pools) by the ViraFEST assay ahead of sequencing. A few convalescent patients were sampled both early and late post-vaccination.

Study conclusions and caveats: Late post-vaccination, clones induced by infection and those induced by vaccine underwent marked clonal contraction.

Following a roughly 10-day culture, CD4+ T cells were purified. A PCR test confirmed that the person had SARS-CoV-2 infection between March and December 2020. Two doses of BNT162b2 or mRNA-1273 vaccine were administered to participants. Days 3 and 7 were when half the medium was replaced with IL-2 medium. The assay was immunoSEQ multiplex PCR, and TCRdb's table has in-frame clones only and misses some. Altogether about 50,000 clones are present, about 70% being singletons, with the ten largest covering roughly 5.4%. The chain recombines TRBV6-5 with TRBJ2-2; a possible D gene is TRBD1 (6 bases). The specimen was CD4+ T cells from PBMCs cultured without peptide, collected after COVID-19 vaccination. The source of this sequence is a human donor who had a prior SARS-CoV-2 infection. The CDR3 DNA reads as TGTGCCAGCCGCGAGGGGGCGAACACCGGGGAGCTGTTTTTT. Residues: CASREGANTGELFF.